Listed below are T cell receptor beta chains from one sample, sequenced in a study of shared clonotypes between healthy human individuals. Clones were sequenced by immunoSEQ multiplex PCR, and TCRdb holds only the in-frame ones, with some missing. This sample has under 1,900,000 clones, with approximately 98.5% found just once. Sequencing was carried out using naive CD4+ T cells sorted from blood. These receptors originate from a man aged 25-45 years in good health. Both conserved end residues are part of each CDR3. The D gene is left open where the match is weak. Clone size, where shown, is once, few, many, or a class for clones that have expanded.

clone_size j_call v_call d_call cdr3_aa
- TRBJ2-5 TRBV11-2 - CASSPGRQYQETQYF
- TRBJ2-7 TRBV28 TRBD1 CASTPGQSYEQYF
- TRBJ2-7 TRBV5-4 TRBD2 CASSLSASGAHEQYF
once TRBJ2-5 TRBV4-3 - CASSQDLGPQETQYF
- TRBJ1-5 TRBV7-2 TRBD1 CASSLELGGSQPQHF
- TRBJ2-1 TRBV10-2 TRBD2 CASSETSDEQFF
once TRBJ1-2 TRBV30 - CAGQGLYGYTF
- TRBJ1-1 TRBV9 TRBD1 CASSVSTSGQTEAFF
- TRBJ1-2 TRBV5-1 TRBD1 CASSPGTGGISVYGYTF
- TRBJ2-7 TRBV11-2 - CASSLEPGRTYEQYF
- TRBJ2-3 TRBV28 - CASSSPSGSPDTQYF
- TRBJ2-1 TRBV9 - CASSVGLAGSDNEQFF
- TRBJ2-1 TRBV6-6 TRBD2 CASSYSSSGSEEQFF
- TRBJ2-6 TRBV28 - CASSLGTASGANVLTF
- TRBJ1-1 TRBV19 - CASALGGNTEAFF
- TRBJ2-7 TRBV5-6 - CAGSLGWGREAYEQYF
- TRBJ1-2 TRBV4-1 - CASSHVGEGGYTF
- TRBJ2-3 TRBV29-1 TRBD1 CSVESWGQGALDTQYF
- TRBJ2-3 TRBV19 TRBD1 CASEDGTGGTSQYF
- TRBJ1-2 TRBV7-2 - CASSSSPGTPLGYTF
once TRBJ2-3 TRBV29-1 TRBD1 CSVVGSMRTGPTDTQYF
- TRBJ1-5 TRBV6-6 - CASSTRTRGSNQPQHF
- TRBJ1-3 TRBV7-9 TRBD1 CASSKTGTENTIYF
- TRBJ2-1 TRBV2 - CASSGKGNNEQFF
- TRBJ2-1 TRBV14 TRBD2 CASSRRPGGGYNEQFF
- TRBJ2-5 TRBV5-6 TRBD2 CASSLLAGLQETQYF
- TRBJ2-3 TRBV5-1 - CASSRQGTDTQYF
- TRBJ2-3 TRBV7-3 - CASSWAGRTDTQYF
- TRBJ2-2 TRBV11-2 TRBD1 CASSLGRGPSTGELFF
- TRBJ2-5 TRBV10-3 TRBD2 CAISGQAGVGETQYF
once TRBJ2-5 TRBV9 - CASSHRPLPETQYF
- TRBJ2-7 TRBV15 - CATSRDLTGTLHEQYF
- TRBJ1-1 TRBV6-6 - CASSYRYTEAFF
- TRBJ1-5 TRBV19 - CASSIRGARNQPQHF
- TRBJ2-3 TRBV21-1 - CASSKGRVRGTDTQYF
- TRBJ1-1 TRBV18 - CASSDRMNTEAFF
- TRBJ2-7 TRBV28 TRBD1 CASIGQGSIEQYF
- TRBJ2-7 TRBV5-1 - CASRLDGASYEQYF
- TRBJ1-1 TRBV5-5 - CASKAGGTTEAFF
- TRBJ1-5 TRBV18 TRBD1 CASSGDSSNQPQHF
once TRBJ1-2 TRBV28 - CASRFDYRRVEGYTF
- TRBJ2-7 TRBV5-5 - CASSLDGTYYEQYF
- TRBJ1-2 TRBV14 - CASSQVGRYYGYTF
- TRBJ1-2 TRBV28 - CASSLGTHLGYTF
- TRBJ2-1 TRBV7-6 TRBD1 CASSPIGQAPSSYNEQFF
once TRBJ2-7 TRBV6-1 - CASTKVPVLLYEQYF